The 2 T cell receptor beta chains listed next were all sequenced from one sample in a study of shared clonotypes between healthy human individuals. CD45RO-negative CD8 cells positively selected for CCR7 made up the naive population, which excluded terminally differentiated effector memory CD45RA+ cells. The assay was immunoSEQ multiplex PCR, and TCRdb's table has in-frame clones only and misses some. The sample holds about 2,200,000 clones, about 93% seen once. Input material: naive CD8+ T cells from PBMCs. Receptor source: a man in his late teens or twenties in good health. Some clones in this sample may be carry-over from other donors' samples.

Points on this clone: The same CDR3 arises from other DNA sequences in this sample as well. CDR3 residues: CASSDGPHNEQFF. CDR3 nucleotide sequence: TGTGCCAGCAGTGACGGGCCCCACAATGAGCAGTTCTTC. This chain uses TRBV6-4 with TRBJ2-1; D remains unclear. CDR3 length: 13 residues. CDR1 and CDR2 from the germline V gene are MRHNA and SNTAGT. Trimming stripped 2 bases from V and 5 bases from J, with 7 bases between.

This clone was recorded once. The rearrangement uses TRBV7-8 and TRBJ1-5; a weak D match, TRBD1 (6 bases). CDR1 SGHVS and CDR2 FQNEAQ come from the germline V gene. The CDR3 is made up of 16 amino acids. The ends were cut back, 1 base at V and 6 bases at J, with 16 bases in the middle. CDR3 in amino acids: CASSLDGGGSRQPQHF. CDR3 nucleotide sequence: TGTGCCAGCAGCTTAGACGGCGGGGGCTCTCGTCAGCCCCAGCATTTT.